Below, 30 T cell receptor beta chains from the same sample are listed, as sequenced in a study of T cell responses to AZD1222 COVID-19 vaccine. Measured with immunoSEQ multiplex PCR; TCRdb has only the in-frame clones, and not every one. Here the sample spans 180,000 or so clones, around 93% being singletons. Sequencing used peripheral blood, obtained 28 days after the second AZD1222 dose. The source of these receptors is an adult who received the AZD1222 COVID-19 vaccine.

The V gene is TRBV14, the J gene TRBJ2-7; D gene uncertain. CDR1 and CDR2 (germline): SGHDN, FVKESK. The germline V and J ends were trimmed by 4 bases and 3 bases, with 25 bases remaining between them. The CDR3 sequence is 18 residues long. CDR3 DNA sequence: TGTGCCAGCAGCCCCTCCAGCCGCCAGCGCACGGCCTTCTACGAGCAGTACTTC. Protein product: CASSPSSRQRTAFYEQYF.

The chain couples TRBV12-3 or TRBV12-4 to TRBJ1-6; D unclear. The CDR3 has 13 residues. Trimming shortened V by 3 bases and J by 7 bases, and 7 bases separated the two germline ends. CDR3 nucleotide sequence: TGTGCCAGCAGTTTCGGGATGAATTCACCCCTCCACTTT. As protein: CASSFGMNSPLHF.

CDR3 coding DNA: TGTGCCAGCAGTTATGTAACAGGGGGGGCTCAGCCCCAGCATTTT. Its protein product is CASSYVTGGAQPQHF. The chain uses TRBV6-6 and TRBJ1-5; 8 nucleotides agree with TRBD1. In germline, CDR1 is MNHNY, CDR2 SVGAGI (reference sequence). The CDR3 length is 15 residues. J was trimmed by 6 bases and V by 3 bases; bases with no gene match: 7.

V and J are TRBV28 and TRBJ1-6; D is undetermined. The V gene's germline CDR1 is MDHEN and CDR2 SYDVKM. Trimming left V 6 bases short and J 14 bases short, with 14 bases between. The CDR3 is 12 amino acids. The CDR3 sequence is CASRFAGQTLHF. The CDR3 DNA follows: TGTGCCAGCAGGTTCGCAGGTCAAACCCTCCACTTT.

The chain carries TRBV5-1 and TRBJ1-5; unclear D gene. V shed 0 bases and J shed 2 bases, with 9 bases lying between them. Germline V CDR1 and CDR2: SGHRS, YFSETQ. The CDR3 runs to 15 residues. The CDR3 is CASSLGGYGNQPQHF. DNA for the CDR3: TGCGCCAGCAGCTTGGGAGGGTACGGCAATCAGCCCCAGCATTTT.

The chain combines TRBV7-2 with TRBJ1-2, with a weak D call TRBD1 (5 bases). Germline CDR1 SGHTA, CDR2 FQGNSA. The V end was cut by 4 bases, the J end by 3 bases, with 12 bases between. The length of the CDR3 is 14 residues. The CDR3 region is CASSYRRGDYGYTF. The CDR3 DNA follows: TGTGCCAGCAGCTATAGGAGGGGAGACTATGGCTACACCTTC.

This clone was detected a few times. This chain uses TRBV5-6 with TRBJ1-2; 9 bases are a match to TRBD1. The V and J ends lost 0 bases and 8 bases, in that order; junction bases with no gene match: 5. This CDR3 region has 14 residues. Germline V CDR1 and CDR2: SGHDT, YYEEEE. This CDR3 reads CASSLDRGRRGYTF. CDR3 bases: TGTGCCAGCAGCTTGGACAGGGGGCGACGGGGCTACACCTTC.

The gene calls are TRBV3-1 (or the pseudogene TRBV3-2) and TRBJ2-3; a possible D gene is TRBD1 (5 bases). This CDR3 is built from 15 residues. V was cut by 1 base and J by 3 bases, with 11 bases left in between. CDR1 LGHDT and CDR2 YNNKEL come from the germline V gene (reference sequence). Here the CDR3 reads CASSQARYRTDTQYF. Here the CDR3 DNA reads TGTGCCAGCAGCCAAGCCCGATACAGGACAGATACGCAGTATTTT.

This chain connects TRBV5-4 to TRBJ1-1, with unresolved D. Per the germline V gene, CDR1 is SGHNT and CDR2 is YYREEE (reference sequence). V lost 0 bases and J 1 base, leaving 10 bases between the germline ends. The CDR3 totals 15 residues. The CDR3 DNA sequence: TGTGCCAGCAGCTTGGATGAGGTCCAGAACACTGAAGCTTTCTTT. Protein sequence: CASSLDEVQNTEAFF.

The rearrangement joins TRBV10-3 to TRBJ1-2; D is ambiguous. Deletions cut 3 bases from V and 4 bases from J, with 12 bases between. Looked up from germline, CDR1 is ENHRY and CDR2 is SYGVKD. The CDR3 contains 14 residues. The CDR3 bases are TGTGCCATCAGTGAAGACGTCGGCGGCTATGGCTACACCTTC. The encoded protein is CAISEDVGGYGYTF.

The rearrangement links TRBV13 to TRBJ2-3, with D tentatively TRBD1 (5 bases). CDR1 PRHDT and CDR2 FYEKMQ come from the germline V gene (reference sequence). V was shortened by 4 bases and J by 6 bases, with 11 bases between the two germline ends. CDR3 length: 13 amino acids. DNA of the CDR3: TGTGCCAGCAGCTCAACAGGCCGGGATACGCAGTATTTT. Protein product: CASSSTGRDTQYF.

V gene TRBV7-3 combines with J gene TRBJ2-2; D is ambiguous. Germline CDR1 and CDR2: SGHTA and FQGTGA. Trimming took off 2 bases at V and 4 bases at J, with 5 bases between the two ends. The CDR3 contains 13 residues. The DNA of the CDR3 is TGTGCCAGCAGCTTACCCCCCACCGGGGAGCTGTTTTTT. Residues: CASSLPPTGELFF.

The chain couples TRBV2 to TRBJ1-2; TRBD1 matches at 7 bases. CDR3 length: 12 residues. The trim removed 9 bases at V and 2 bases at J, leaving 3 bases unmatched. CDR1 and CDR2 from the germline V gene are SNHLY and FYNNEI. CDR3 protein: CASQTGNYGYTF. CDR3 DNA: TGTGCCAGTCAGACAGGGAACTATGGCTACACCTTC.

This chain joins TRBV28 and TRBJ1-3, with 7 bases aligning to TRBD1. The germline CDR1 and CDR2 sequences are MDHEN and SYDVKM. This CDR3 is built from 14 residues. V trimming: 4 bases; J trimming: 2 bases; junction bases outside the gene matches: 2. The CDR3: CASSWDSAGNTIYF. CDR3 bases: TGTGCCAGCAGTTGGGACAGCGCTGGAAACACCATATATTTT.

The gene calls are TRBV3-1 (or the pseudogene TRBV3-2) and TRBJ1-2, with 8 bases lining up with TRBD1. CDR3 length equals 15 residues. After removal of 0 bases from V and 4 bases from J, the junction contained 4 bases not matched to a gene. Germline V gene lookup returns CDR1 LGHDT and CDR2 YNNKEL (reference sequence). Here the CDR3 reads CASSQDQGAFYGYTF. DNA for the CDR3: TGTGCCAGCAGCCAAGACCAGGGGGCTTTCTATGGCTACACCTTC.

This chain links TRBV3-1 (or the pseudogene TRBV3-2) with TRBJ1-6; 9 positions match TRBD1. This CDR3 is built from 14 residues. CDR1 is LGHDT and CDR2 is YNNKEL in the germline V gene (reference sequence). The V gene end was trimmed by 4 bases and the J gene end by 10 bases; junction bases not matched to a gene: 5. CDR3 loop: CASSPGQGGSPLHF. The CDR3, as DNA: TGTGCCAGCAGCCCGGGACAGGGAGGGTCACCCCTCCACTTT.

The rearrangement links TRBV7-2 to TRBJ1-4; D may be TRBD1 (6 bases). The CDR3 spans 15 residues. V was pared by 5 bases and J by 8 bases, with 18 bases between. CDR1 is SGHTA and CDR2 is FQGNSA in the germline V gene. CDR3 loop: CASSQRAGAREKLFF. CDR3 nucleotides: TGTGCCAGCAGCCAAAGGGCAGGGGCGAGGGAAAAACTGTTTTTT. The full variable domain, completed using reference TRBV7-2 and TRBJ1-4, is GAGVSQSPSNKVTEKGKDVELRCDPISGHTALYWYRQSLGQGLEFLIYFQGNSAPDKSGLPSDRFSAERTGGSVSTLTIQRTQQEDSAVYLCASSQRAGAREKLFFGSGTQLSVL.

This chain connects TRBV27 to TRBJ1-2; no firm D call. The germline V and J ends were trimmed by 7 bases and 2 bases, with 14 bases remaining between them. The CDR3 consists of 14 residues. The germline V gene encodes CDR1 MNHEY and CDR2 SMNVEV (reference sequence). The CDR3 protein is CASKAAGPNYGYTF. The CDR3 DNA reads TGTGCCAGCAAGGCCGCCGGGCCCAACTATGGCTACACCTTC.

The chain joins TRBV6-4 to TRBJ1-5; possible D gene TRBD1, 6 bases. Germline V CDR1 and CDR2: MRHNA, SNTAGT. The V end was cut by 10 bases, the J end by 4 bases, with 17 bases between. CDR3 size: 14 residues. CDR3 bases: TGTGCCACTGCACAGGGTCCTAGTAATCAGCCCCAGCATTTT. This sequence encodes CATAQGPSNQPQHF.

V is TRBV4-3 and J is TRBJ1-1; weak D call: TRBD1 (5 bases). This CDR3 comprises 16 residues. CDR1 is LGHNA, CDR2 YSLEER, per germline. V was trimmed by 0 bases and J by 1 base, leaving 12 bases between them. CDR3 DNA: TGCGCCAGCAGCCAAGATCCCCAGGGAGGGAACACTGAAGCTTTCTTT. Its protein is CASSQDPQGGNTEAFF.

This chain uses TRBV5-1 with TRBJ2-7; the match to TRBD1 covers 7 bases. The germline V gene encodes CDR1 SGHRS and CDR2 YFSETQ. This CDR3 contains 16 residues. V lost 0 bases and J lost 2; bases outside the gene matches: 8. The CDR3 here is CASSLAYRGTAYEQYF. CDR3 DNA sequence: TGCGCCAGCAGCTTGGCCTACAGGGGAACGGCCTACGAGCAGTACTTC.

The chain has TRBV6-2 or TRBV6-3 and TRBJ2-1; 7 nucleotides line up with TRBD1. V shed 5 bases, J shed 2 bases, and the junction held 6 bases outside the gene matches. This CDR3 region has 15 residues. Germline loops: CDR1 MNHEY, CDR2 SVGEGT. CDR3 bases: TGTGCCAGCAGTCTCGAAGGGGGCCCCTACAATGAGCAGTTCTTC. Its translation is CASSLEGGPYNEQFF.

This clone was seen just once. This chain links TRBV12-3 or TRBV12-4 with TRBJ1-2; D is uncertain. V was clipped by 3 bases and J by 2 bases, with 7 bases between them. This CDR3 has 13 residues. The CDR3 bases are TGTGCCAGCAGTTTGGCAGCGAACTATGGCTACACCTTC. Its translation is CASSLAANYGYTF.

V usage is TRBV2 and J usage is TRBJ2-2; D ambiguous. CDR3 size: 13 residues. Germline CDR1 is SNHLY and CDR2 is FYNNEI. V was clipped by 4 bases and J by 1 base, with 4 bases between them. DNA for the CDR3: TGTGCCAGCAGTGTCAGGAACACCGGGGAGCTGTTTTTT. Translated, it gives CASSVRNTGELFF.

The CDR3 is CASSLTGTGGPTPLHF. DNA for the CDR3: TGTGCCAGCAGTTTAACAGGGACAGGGGGCCCCACACCCCTCCACTTT. This sequence joins TRBV28 and TRBJ1-6, with TRBD1 matching over 12 bases. Trimming cost V 2 bases and J 11 bases; bases outside gene matches: 7. Germline CDR1 is MDHEN and CDR2 is SYDVKM. The length of the CDR3 is 16 residues. The full variable domain, rest sourced from reference TRBV28 and TRBJ1-6, is DVKVTQSSRYLVKRTGEKVFLECVQDMDHENMFWYRQDPGLGLRLIYFSYDVKMKEKGDIPEGYSVSREKKERFSLILESASTNQTSMYLCASSLTGTGGPTPLHFGNGTRLTVT.

This chain connects TRBV4-1 to TRBJ1-6; TRBD1 might be the D (5 bases). Trimming took off 3 bases at V and 4 bases at J, with 10 bases between the two ends. Germline values: CDR1 MGHRA, CDR2 YSYEKL. The CDR3 contains 15 residues. CDR3 protein: CASSQGGTYNSPLHF. The CDR3 DNA reads TGCGCCAGCAGCCAGGGTGGGACGTATAATTCACCCCTCCACTTT.

This clone appeared a few times. V and J are TRBV18 and TRBJ1-2, with no clear D. Between the trimmed V and J ends, which lost 1 base and 8 bases, there was a span of 11 bases. The CDR3 is 13 amino acids. Germline V gene data show CDR1 as KGHSH and CDR2 as LQKENI. CDR3 in amino acids: CASSPRSGEGYTF. The CDR3 nucleotides are TGTGCCAGCTCACCACGGTCAGGAGAGGGCTACACCTTC.

V is TRBV9 and J is TRBJ1-1; D call uncertain. Trimming left V 0 bases short and J 5 bases short, with 11 bases between. CDR3 size: 14 residues. Germline loops: CDR1 SGDLS, CDR2 YYNGEE. CDR3 protein: CASSVAPAFTEAFF. The CDR3 DNA follows: TGTGCCAGCAGCGTAGCTCCGGCGTTTACTGAAGCTTTCTTT. Drawing the rest from reference TRBV9 and TRBJ1-1, the complete variable domain is DSGVTQTPKHLITATGQRVTLRCSPRSGDLSVYWYQQSLDQGLQFLIQYYNGEERAKGNILERFSAQQFPDLHSELNLSSLELGDSALYFCASSVAPAFTEAFFGQGTRLTVV.

The gene calls are TRBV28 and TRBJ2-7; TRBD1 aligns across 9 bases. CDR3 length equals 13 residues. The J segment lost 3 bases and the V segment lost 10 bases, leaving 7 bases of the junction unmatched. In germline, CDR1 is MDHEN, CDR2 SYDVKM. The CDR3: CAISPDRGYEQYF. The CDR3 coding sequence is TGTGCCATCTCCCCGGACAGGGGCTACGAGCAGTACTTC.

The chain has TRBV18 and TRBJ1-2; 12 positions agree with TRBD1. This CDR3 comprises 17 residues. Trimming cost V 3 bases and J 4 bases; bases outside gene matches: 9. Looked up from germline, CDR1 is KGHSH and CDR2 is LQKENI. Written as DNA, the CDR3 is TGTGCCAGCTCACCCGCACCCGGGACAGGGGGCACCTATGGCTACACCTTC. It is translated as CASSPAPGTGGTYGYTF.